What follows are 20 T cell receptor beta chains derived from one specimen sequenced in a study of response to subunit inactivated influenza vaccine. TCRdb re-derived calls from the RT-PCR reads in MiXCR, one entry per CDR3 protein. The data show 650,000 to 800,000 distinct CDR3 sequences, more than 11% seen once. The material was PBMCs from blood, obtained around 14 days before vaccination. The receptors stem from a middle-aged man who received an inactivated influenza vaccine.

The V gene is TRBV5-1, the J gene TRBJ1-4; TRBD1 might be the D (5 bases). Per germline, CDR1 SGHRS and CDR2 YFSETQ. Trimming took off 0 bases at V and 2 bases at J, with 14 bases between the two ends. This CDR3 is 17 amino acids long. The CDR3 DNA reads TGCGCCAGCAGCTTGGGAGGAGGGGCCGGGACTAATGAAAAACTGTTTTTT. This gives the protein CASSLGGGAGTNEKLFF.

This clonotype showed up just a few times. This chain connects TRBV10-3 to TRBJ2-1; 10 positions agree with TRBD2. Trimming took 3 bases from V and 8 from J; bases not matched to a gene: 10. CDR3 length: 16 amino acids. In germline, CDR1 is ENHRY, CDR2 SYGVKD. CDR3 loop: CAISESGTSVVDEQFF. The CDR3 coding sequence is TGTGCCATCAGTGAAAGCGGGACTAGCGTAGTCGATGAGCAGTTCTTC.

This clonotype has a count of ten or more. V and J are TRBV15 and TRBJ2-1; D uncertain. From germline, CDR1 is LNHNV and CDR2 YYDKDF (reference sequence). This CDR3 contains 11 residues. V lost 4 bases, J lost 5 bases, and 3 bases lay in between. The DNA of the CDR3 is TGTGCCACCAGCACAAACAATGAGCAGTTCTTC. Amino acid sequence: CATSTNNEQFF.

In this sample, this clonotype turned up a few times. The rearrangement links TRBV7-3 to TRBJ2-1; 15 bases fit TRBD2. The CDR3 has 15 amino acids. With V trimmed by 4 bases and J by 12 bases, 7 bases remained unmatched. In germline, CDR1 is SGHTA, CDR2 FQGTGA. The CDR3 is CASSSGTSGGTLQFF. In DNA form, the CDR3 reads TGTGCCAGCAGCTCTGGGACTAGCGGGGGGACTTTGCAGTTCTTC.

The CDR3 DNA reads as TGTGCCAGCAGCCGGGCAGGCCCCTACGAGCAGTACTTC. Its translation is CASSRAGPYEQYF. The chain is built from TRBV3-1 and TRBJ2-7; the D is unclear. The V end was cut by 4 bases, the J end by 2 bases, with 9 bases between. The CDR3 covers 13 residues. Germline V gene data show CDR1 as LGHDT and CDR2 as YNNKEL (reference sequence).

V usage is TRBV7-8 and J usage is TRBJ1-2; 7 nucleotides line up with TRBD1. The CDR3 extends over 14 amino acids. Trimming took 10 bases from V and 1 from J; bases not matched to a gene: 9. Germline CDR1 reads SGHVS; CDR2 reads FQNEAQ. The CDR3 DNA sequence: TGTGCCATCCTACTGACAGGGCTTAACTATGGCTACACCTTC. Translating gives CAILLTGLNYGYTF.

The rearrangement joins TRBV6-1 to TRBJ1-5; D possibly corresponds to TRBD1 (5 bases). Trimming removed 6 bases at V and 2 bases at J, with 20 bases between. This CDR3 has 17 amino acids. Germline CDR1 is MNHNS and CDR2 is SASEGT. CDR3 amino acids: CASSPTSDKWGNQPQHF. In nucleotides, the CDR3 is TGTGCCAGCAGCCCCACCTCGGACAAGTGGGGCAATCAGCCCCAGCATTTT.

The sample holds a few counts of this clonotype. The chain has TRBV6-5 and TRBJ1-2; maybe TRBD1 (6 bases). CDR1 is MNHEY, CDR2 SVGAGI, per germline. The V and J ends lost 0 bases and 4 bases respectively, with 15 bases between them. The CDR3 runs 16 residues. CDR3 DNA: TGTGCCAGCAGTTACTCGATCCAAGGGGGACCCTATGGCTACACCTTC. Encoded protein: CASSYSIQGGPYGYTF.

This clonotype was counted a few times. The gene calls are TRBV20-1 and TRBJ2-5; D might be TRBD2 (5 bases). This CDR3 is 13 amino acids long. Germline V lookup: CDR1 DFQATT, CDR2 SNEGSKA (reference sequence). Trimming shortened V by 2 bases and J by 4 bases, and 11 bases separated the two germline ends. As DNA, the CDR3 is TGCAGTGCTAGAAGTCCGGGAACAGAGACCCAGTACTTC. This sequence encodes CSARSPGTETQYF.

This clonotype was picked up many times. The chain combines TRBV5-1 with TRBJ1-2; no clear D. The CDR3 covers 13 residues. V lost 0 bases and J 2 bases, leaving 5 bases between the germline ends. The germline CDR1 and CDR2 sequences are SGHRS and YFSETQ. This CDR3 is CASSLGANYGYTF. As DNA, the CDR3 is TGCGCCAGCAGCTTGGGAGCCAACTATGGCTACACCTTC.

The chain recombines TRBV7-9 with TRBJ2-3; D gene uncertain. Per germline, CDR1 SEHNR and CDR2 FQNEAQ (reference sequence). Trimming pared 4 bases from V and 0 bases from J, leaving 8 bases between. This CDR3 is 14 amino acids long. In DNA, the CDR3 is TGTGCCAGCAGCTCACAGACTAGCACAGATACGCAGTATTTT. The encoded protein is CASSSQTSTDTQYF.

This clonotype was seen a few times. The rearrangement joins TRBV28 to TRBJ1-5, with 8 bases fitting TRBD1. The CDR3 is 16 amino acids. Germline V lookup: CDR1 MDHEN, CDR2 SYDVKM. V was pared by 5 bases and J by 0 bases, with 6 bases of the junction left unmatched. The CDR3 region has the DNA TGTGCCAGCAGTGGTGGGACAGGCTATAGCAATCAGCCCCAGCATTTT. Translated, it gives CASSGGTGYSNQPQHF.

For the CDR3, the DNA is TGCGCCAGCAGCTTCTCCGGGACAGAGTATGGCTACACCTTC. It yields the protein CASSFSGTEYGYTF. This sequence joins TRBV5-1 and TRBJ1-2; 7 nucleotides match TRBD1. Trimming removed 2 bases from V and 5 bases from J; junction bases left unmatched: 6. Looked up from germline, CDR1 is SGHRS and CDR2 is YFSETQ. The CDR3 covers 14 residues.

Only a few counts were recorded for this clonotype. V and J are TRBV7-2 and TRBJ2-2; TRBD2 aligns across 8 bases. J lost 5 bases, V lost 0 bases, and 11 bases had no gene match. The CDR3 has 18 amino acids. CDR1 is SGHTA, CDR2 FQGNSA, per germline. Written as DNA, the CDR3 is TGTGCCAGCAGCTTAGCCCTAGGTCGGGGGGGCCGGACCGGGGAGCTGTTTTTT. This translates into CASSLALGRGGRTGELFF.

The chain joins TRBV20-1 to TRBJ2-7, with D perhaps matching TRBD2 (5 bases). V was trimmed by 6 bases and J by 7 bases, leaving 19 bases between them. The germline CDR1 and CDR2 sequences are DFQATT and SNEGSKA (reference sequence). This CDR3 is 13 amino acids long. The DNA of the CDR3 is TGCAGTGCACCCCGGACTGAGGGTCGGGAGCAGTACTTC. Its protein product is CSAPRTEGREQYF.

This clonotype was seen many times. The chain combines TRBV12-3 or TRBV12-4 with TRBJ1-1; TRBD1 might be the D (5 bases). V lost 9 bases, J lost 5 bases, and 16 bases lay in between. CDR3 length: 13 residues. CDR3 loop: CASSGGGWTEAFF. As DNA, the CDR3 is TGTGCCAGTTCGGGTGGGGGGTGGACTGAAGCTTTCTTT.

This chain links TRBV7-8 with TRBJ2-1, with TRBD2 matching over 7 bases. After removal of 1 base from V and 2 bases from J, the junction contained 14 bases not matched to a gene. The CDR3 consists of 19 residues. Germline values: CDR1 SGHVS, CDR2 FQNEAQ. The chain's CDR3 is CASSLEGRGLDTPYNEQFF. The DNA of the CDR3 is TGTGCCAGCAGCTTAGAAGGGCGGGGGTTGGACACCCCCTACAATGAGCAGTTCTTC. The full variable domain, rest sourced from reference TRBV7-8 and TRBJ2-1, is GAGVSQSPRYKVAKRGQDVALRCDPISGHVSLFWYQQALGQGPEFLTYFQNEAQLDKSGLPSDRFFAERPEGSVSTLKIQRTQQEDSAVYLCASSLEGRGLDTPYNEQFFGPGTRLTVL.

This clonotype was counted between two and nine times. V and J are TRBV20-1 and TRBJ2-3; D unclear. Trimming took 5 bases from V and 1 from J, leaving 10 bases between them. Germline CDR1 is DFQATT and CDR2 is SNEGSKA (reference sequence). CDR3 length equals 13 residues. CDR3 residues: CSAGPAGTDTQYF. The CDR3 bases are TGCAGTGCTGGCCCGGCGGGCACAGATACGCAGTATTTT.

The table lists this clonotype with many counts. This chain joins TRBV6-5 and TRBJ1-1; D may be TRBD1 (6 bases). CDR3 length: 17 amino acids. Per germline, CDR1 MNHEY and CDR2 SVGAGI. V was pared by 0 bases and J by 2 bases, with 16 bases between. CDR3 DNA sequence: TGTGCCAGCAGTTACTCGGATCCAGGGACATACAACACTGAAGCTTTCTTT. Amino acids: CASSYSDPGTYNTEAFF.

The V and J genes are TRBV9 and TRBJ2-2, with no clear D. The CDR3 length is 15 residues. Trimming took 7 bases from V and 1 from J, leaving 14 bases between them. CDR1 is SGDLS, CDR2 YYNGEE, per germline. The CDR3 DNA follows: TGTGCCAGCGGTAATCTAGGGTTGAACACCGGGGAGCTGTTTTTT. Translating gives CASGNLGLNTGELFF. The full variable domain, in which reference TRBV9 and TRBJ2-2 provide the parts outside the CDR3, is DSGVTQTPKHLITATGQRVTLRCSPRSGDLSVYWYQQSLDQGLQFLIQYYNGEERAKGNILERFSAQQFPDLHSELNLSSLELGDSALYFCASGNLGLNTGELFFGEGSRLTVL.